The 18 T cell receptor beta chains in this list originate from one sample, sequenced in a study of shared clonotypes between healthy human individuals. Only in-frame clones appear in the TCRdb table, and some are missing; sequencing was by immunoSEQ multiplex PCR. The table lists approximately 1.4 million clones, nearly 99% of them singletons, with 0.45% in the top ten. Material: naive CD4+ T cells sorted from blood. The subset here: CD45RA+ positively selected. These receptors were obtained from a man aged 30 to 39 in good health.

The count of this clone is one. The chain couples TRBV2 to TRBJ1-5; the D gene is possibly TRBD1 (6 bases). The CDR3 is made up of 13 amino acids. The V gene's germline CDR1 is SNHLY and CDR2 FYNNEI. Deletions cut 7 bases from V and 5 bases from J, with 12 bases between. CDR3 protein: CASTLRGDQPQHF. CDR3 nucleotides: TGTGCCAGCACCCTCAGGGGCGATCAGCCCCAGCATTTT.

The rearrangement links TRBV7-2 to TRBJ2-3, with 7 bases fitting TRBD1. The CDR3 sequence is 15 residues long. Germline CDR1 SGHTA, CDR2 FQGNSA. Trimming took 5 bases from V and 3 from J; bases not matched to a gene: 8. The CDR3 reads CASSRQTGLTDTQYF. The CDR3 nucleotides read TGTGCCAGCAGCCGACAGACAGGGTTGACAGATACGCAGTATTTT. The full variable domain, rest sourced from reference TRBV7-2 and TRBJ2-3, is GAGVSQSPSNKVTEKGKDVELRCDPISGHTALYWYRQSLGQGLEFLIYFQGNSAPDKSGLPSDRFSAERTGGSVSTLTIQRTQQEDSAVYLCASSRQTGLTDTQYFGPGTRLTVL.

The chain has TRBV5-4 and TRBJ1-3; TRBD1 aligns across 8 bases. Unmatched junction bases numbered 6, after V lost 2 bases and J lost 2 bases. Germline CDR1 is SGHNT and CDR2 is YYREEE (reference sequence). CDR3 length: 16 amino acids. The CDR3 sequence is CASSLNSDRAGNTIYF. CDR3 coding DNA: TGTGCCAGCAGCTTAAACTCGGACAGGGCTGGAAACACCATATATTTT.

V is TRBV5-1 and J is TRBJ2-7; the match to TRBD2 covers 10 bases. Germline V CDR1 and CDR2: SGHRS, YFSETQ. The V and J ends lost 4 bases and 3 bases, in that order; junction bases with no gene match: 7. This CDR3 has 15 amino acids. CDR3 DNA sequence: TGCGCCAGCAGCCTCGGGACTAGCGTTTTCTACGAGCAGTACTTC. Amino acids: CASSLGTSVFYEQYF.

This chain links TRBV11-3 with TRBJ2-1, with D perhaps TRBD1 (6 bases). The CDR3 has 14 residues. V was trimmed by 6 bases and J by 3 bases, leaving 12 bases between them. Germline V gene lookup returns CDR1 SGHNT and CDR2 YENEEA. The CDR3 region has the DNA TGTGCCAGCAGTCGGGACACCGGCTACAATGAGCAGTTCTTC. This encodes CASSRDTGYNEQFF.

The rearrangement joins TRBV11-3 to TRBJ2-7, with 7 nucleotides matching TRBD2. V gave up 0 bases and J gave up 3 bases; unmatched junction bases: 5. The germline gives CDR1 SGHNT, CDR2 YENEEA. The CDR3 sequence is 15 residues long. This CDR3 is CASSLDGGSRYEQYF. In DNA form, the CDR3 reads TGTGCCAGCAGCTTAGACGGCGGGAGTCGCTACGAGCAGTACTTC.

This chain uses TRBV7-2 with TRBJ2-7, with 8 bases aligning to TRBD1. Trimming at V came to 5 bases and at J to 5 bases, leaving 5 bases not matched to a gene. In germline, CDR1 is SGHTA, CDR2 FQGNSA. The CDR3 extends over 13 amino acids. Here the CDR3 reads CASSHPGGHEQYF. CDR3 sequence (DNA): TGTGCCAGCAGCCATCCAGGGGGCCACGAGCAGTACTTC.

The CDR3 DNA is TGTGCCAGTCGAAGGACGGGTTCGGCTGGAAACACCATATATTTT. This translates into CASRRTGSAGNTIYF. The V and J genes are TRBV19 and TRBJ1-3; D is unresolved. The germline CDR1 and CDR2 sequences are LNHDA and SQIVND (reference sequence). CDR3 length: 15 amino acids. With 8 bases removed from V and 2 bases from J, the gap between germline ends came to 16 bases.

This chain uses TRBV20-1 with TRBJ2-7; D ambiguous. Germline V gene data show CDR1 as DFQATT and CDR2 as SNEGSKA (reference sequence). V dropped 5 bases and J dropped 4 bases, with 9 bases sitting between them. The CDR3 consists of 11 residues. CDR3 DNA: TGCAGTGCTGGGCTACAATACGAGCAGTACTTC. The encoded protein is CSAGLQYEQYF.

This chain joins TRBV10-2 and TRBJ1-1; D gene unclear. CDR1 and CDR2 (germline): WSHSY, SAAADI. The V gene lost 4 bases and the J gene lost 1 base, with 10 bases spanning the gap. The CDR3 spans 14 residues. CDR3 sequence (DNA): TGCGCCAGCAGTGCATTTCCCGCGAACACTGAAGCTTTCTTT. This codes for CASSAFPANTEAFF.

This clone was recorded only once. J is TRBJ1-3 and V is TRBV5-1; 12 nucleotides agree with TRBD1. Germline trimming cut 7 bases from V and 7 bases from J; bases unmatched to any gene: 6. Germline CDR1 is SGHRS and CDR2 is YFSETQ. This CDR3 contains 14 residues. Here the CDR3 DNA reads TGCGCCAGCTCCGGGACAGGGGGCGCGAACACCATATATTTT. Encoded protein: CASSGTGGANTIYF.

The CDR3 DNA reads TGTGCCAGCAGGGACTTGACCGGTTGGGCATCGGACGATGAGCAGTTCTTC. This encodes CASRDLTGWASDDEQFF. This sequence joins TRBV2 and TRBJ2-1; tentatively, D is TRBD2 (5 bases). The length of the CDR3 is 17 residues. The germline V gene has CDR1 SNHLY and CDR2 FYNNEI. The V gene lost 6 bases and the J gene lost 8 bases, with 26 bases spanning the gap.

This rearrangement joins TRBV6-5 to TRBJ2-7; D might be TRBD1 (5 bases). This CDR3 is 14 amino acids long. Trimming cost V 2 bases and J 3 bases, with 11 bases left between them. Germline CDR1 is MNHEY and CDR2 is SVGAGI. This CDR3 reads CASSYAFTGYEQYF. The CDR3 nucleotides read TGTGCCAGCAGTTACGCCTTTACAGGCTACGAGCAGTACTTC.

The chain employs TRBV19 and TRBJ2-2, with D perhaps matching TRBD1 (6 bases). V was pared by 10 bases and J by 5 bases, with 20 bases between. Germline lookup yields CDR1 LNHDA and CDR2 SQIVND (reference sequence). The CDR3 has 15 amino acids. CDR3 DNA sequence: TGTGCCACCAACCCCTTCGACAGGTCGACCGGGGAGCTGTTTTTT. Translating gives CATNPFDRSTGELFF.

The chain has TRBV11-3 and TRBJ2-1; D unresolved. CDR1 SGHNT and CDR2 YENEEA come from the germline V gene. V was clipped by 1 base and J by 6 bases, with 10 bases between them. The CDR3 is made up of 14 amino acids. The CDR3 sequence: CASSLAAPFNEQFF. DNA of the CDR3: TGTGCCAGCAGCTTAGCGGCGCCCTTCAATGAGCAGTTCTTC.

The chain links TRBV5-1 to TRBJ2-1; 12 positions agree with TRBD2. From germline, CDR1 is SGHRS and CDR2 YFSETQ. V lost 0 bases and J lost 7; bases outside the gene matches: 5. This CDR3 has 16 amino acids. The CDR3 sequence is CASSLELAGGWNEQFF. CDR3 sequence (DNA): TGCGCCAGCAGCTTGGAACTAGCGGGAGGTTGGAATGAGCAGTTCTTC.

This chain links TRBV19 with TRBJ1-5; a possible D gene is TRBD1 (5 bases). The CDR3 extends over 15 amino acids. V was trimmed by 9 bases and J by 5 bases, leaving 20 bases between them. Germline V lookup: CDR1 LNHDA, CDR2 SQIVND (reference sequence). CDR3 bases: TGTGCCAGCCTCCCGAGGAGAGGAGGGGATCAGCCCCAGCATTTT. Translating gives CASLPRRGGDQPQHF.

CDR3 DNA sequence: TGTGCCAGCTCACGGCGGGAGAACACTGAAGCTTTCTTT. Amino acid sequence: CASSRRENTEAFF. This rearrangement joins TRBV18 to TRBJ1-1, with D unclear. This CDR3 is built from 13 residues. V was trimmed by 4 bases and J by 1 base, leaving 7 bases between them. Germline V lookup: CDR1 KGHSH, CDR2 LQKENI.